This T cell receptor (gamma chain) was profiled in a study of intestinal T cells in coeliac disease. For each case, the template was genomic DNA from ten 5-µm formalin-fixed paraffin-embedded scrolls. Study-level findings and limits: TRG-based classification had a reported leave-one-out accuracy of less than 90%. FFPE-derived DNA was relatively degraded, likely losing some TCR sequences.

TRG repertoires were amplified with LymphoTrack primers from around 0.2 ug of biopsy DNA. TCRdb ran CATT on the multiplex PCR reads. Of about 520 gamma-chain clones listed, roughly 50% are singletons. This clone has only one observation. Its specificity is unknown. This sequence originates from a human donor who served as a control with a normal duodenal biopsy, not a healthy volunteer. What was sequenced was a duodenal biopsy.

CDR3 nucleotide sequence: TGTGCCCACCTGGGATTTTATTATAAGAAACTCTTT. Encoded protein: CAHLGFYYKKLF. The chain recombines TRGV8 with TRGJ1 or TRGJ2. CDR1 is VENAVY and CDR2 is YDSYNSRV in the germline V gene. CDR3 length: 12 residues. V lost 12 bases, J lost 3 bases, and 11 bases stayed unmatched.